These 20 T cell receptor beta chains originate from one sample sequenced in a study of blood T cell repertoires in COVID-19. Here immunoSEQ multiplex PCR was the method, and the copy in TCRdb shows in-frame clones only, minus some. The sample lists about 200,000 clones; about 86% were seen once. The sample taken for sequencing was PBMCs or T cells enriched from blood (not recorded which). Receptors originate from a woman aged 40 to 55 with acute COVID-19.

The chain carries TRBV30 and TRBJ1-1; TRBD1 might be the D (5 bases). This CDR3 contains 11 residues. The germline gives CDR1 GTSNPN, CDR2 SVGIG (reference sequence). V shed 3 bases and J shed 5 bases, with 7 bases lying between them. CDR3 DNA sequence: TGTGCCTGGAGAAGGGGTACTGAAGCTTTCTTT. Translated: CAWRRGTEAFF.

The rearrangement uses TRBV19 and TRBJ1-1, with 9 positions matching TRBD1. The CDR3 extends over 14 amino acids. Per germline, CDR1 LNHDA and CDR2 SQIVND (reference sequence). V shed 4 bases, J shed 1 base, and the junction held 1 base outside the gene matches. The CDR3 sequence is CASSRGQGNTEAFF. The CDR3 coding sequence is TGTGCCAGTAGTAGGGGACAGGGGAACACTGAAGCTTTCTTT. Combining the CDR3 with reference TRBV19 and TRBJ1-1 gives the whole variable domain DGGITQSPKYLFRKEGQNVTLSCEQNLNHDAMYWYRQDPGQGLRLIYYSQIVNDFQKGDIAEGYSVSREKKESFPLTVTSAQKNPTAFYLCASSRGQGNTEAFFGQGTRLTVV.

The chain uses TRBV13 and TRBJ1-1; perhaps TRBD1 as D (5 bases). Germline V gene sequence: CDR1 PRHDT, CDR2 FYEKMQ (reference sequence). The V end lost 5 bases, the J end lost 4 bases, and 8 bases lay between the germline ends. The CDR3 extends over 12 amino acids. CDR3 in amino acids: CASSAGGTEAFF. The DNA for the CDR3 is TGTGCCAGCAGCGCCGGGGGCACTGAAGCTTTCTTT. Full variable domain (outside the CDR3, taken from reference TRBV13 and TRBJ1-1): AAGVIQSPRHLIKEKRETATLKCYPIPRHDTVYWYQQGPGQDPQFLISFYEKMQSDKGSIPDRFSAQQFSDYHSELNMSSLELGDSALYFCASSAGGTEAFFGQGTRLTVV.

The chain carries TRBV28 and TRBJ2-2, with 8 bases aligning to TRBD2. With 7 bases clipped from V and 6 bases from J, the junction kept 13 bases outside the gene matches. Germline V CDR1 and CDR2: MDHEN, SYDVKM. The CDR3 contains 16 residues. CDR3 coding DNA: TGTGCCAGCACCTCCATGGAGCGGGAGTTCCCCGGGGAGCTGTTTTTT. The encoded protein is CASTSMEREFPGELFF.

The CDR3 loop reads CASSLGAGVGYEQYF. As DNA, the CDR3 is TGTGCCAGCAGTCTCGGCGCGGGAGTCGGCTACGAGCAGTACTTC. The V and J genes are TRBV16 and TRBJ2-7; the match to TRBD2 covers 7 bases. J gave up 3 bases and V 6 bases, and 11 bases lay outside the gene matches. The germline CDR1 and CDR2 sequences are KGHSY and FQNENV. The CDR3 runs 15 residues.

The J gene is TRBJ2-2, the V gene TRBV7-6; D gene uncertain. Trimming removed 8 bases from V and 4 bases from J, with 11 bases in between. CDR1 and CDR2 (germline): SGHVS, FNYEAQ. The CDR3 totals 13 residues. The CDR3 loop reads CASSRAVTGELFF. The CDR3 bases are TGTGCCAGCTCTCGTGCGGTCACCGGGGAGCTGTTTTTT.

This chain uses TRBV4-3 with TRBJ1-1; D is undetermined. Trimming removed 1 base at V and 8 bases at J, with 8 bases between. CDR1 and CDR2 (germline): LGHNA, YSLEER. CDR3 length: 12 residues. The CDR3 loop is CASSQGVGEAFF. The CDR3 coding sequence is TGCGCCAGCAGCCAAGGAGTGGGCGAAGCTTTCTTT.

The J gene is TRBJ1-4, the V gene TRBV6-6, with TRBD1 matching over 8 bases. This CDR3 is 14 amino acids long. The J segment lost 8 bases and the V segment lost 5 bases, leaving 7 bases of the junction unmatched. In germline, CDR1 is MNHNY, CDR2 SVGAGI (reference sequence). CDR3 in amino acids: CASSDRGGVEKLFF. In DNA, the CDR3 is TGTGCCAGCAGTGACAGGGGTGGGGTCGAAAAACTGTTTTTT.

V usage is TRBV7-3 and J usage is TRBJ2-1, with TRBD1 matching 7 bases. CDR3 length: 16 amino acids. Germline assignment: CDR1 SGHTA and CDR2 FQGTGA. J lost 3 bases, V lost 2 bases, and 7 bases had no gene match. The DNA for the CDR3 is TGTGCCAGCAGCTTAGAGGGGGCAGTAAACTACAATGAGCAGTTCTTC. As protein: CASSLEGAVNYNEQFF.

The rearrangement uses TRBV28 and TRBJ2-1; D gene uncertain. Trimming cost V 7 bases and J 5 bases, with 9 bases left between them. The CDR3 is 12 residues long. Germline V gene sequence: CDR1 MDHEN, CDR2 SYDVKM. As DNA, the CDR3 is TGTGCCAGCACTCCTCGGGACAATGAGCAGTTCTTC. This translates into CASTPRDNEQFF. Full variable domain (missing parts from reference TRBV28 and TRBJ2-1): DVKVTQSSRYLVKRTGEKVFLECVQDMDHENMFWYRQDPGLGLRLIYFSYDVKMKEKGDIPEGYSVSREKKERFSLILESASTNQTSMYLCASTPRDNEQFFGPGTRLTVL.

The chain combines TRBV15 with TRBJ2-7, with a possible D match to TRBD1 (5 bases). The germline gives CDR1 LNHNV, CDR2 YYDKDF (reference sequence). V shed 4 bases and J shed 3 bases, with 19 bases lying between them. The CDR3 is 16 amino acids. The chain's CDR3 is CATSMAGLGTIYEQYF. CDR3 sequence (DNA): TGTGCCACCAGCATGGCAGGGTTGGGCACGATCTACGAGCAGTACTTC.

The CDR3 nucleotides read TGTGCCAGCAGCCCGTGGGGGGAGGGCACAGATACGCAGTATTTT. This codes for CASSPWGEGTDTQYF. The rearrangement links TRBV27 to TRBJ2-3; D possibly corresponds to TRBD2 (6 bases). Trimming took off 6 bases at V and 1 base at J, with 14 bases between the two ends. Looked up from germline, CDR1 is MNHEY and CDR2 is SMNVEV (reference sequence). This CDR3 has 15 residues.

This rearrangement joins TRBV27 to TRBJ2-1; 10 positions match TRBD2. V shed 3 bases, J shed 7 bases, and the junction held 9 bases outside the gene matches. Germline V gene data show CDR1 as MNHEY and CDR2 as SMNVEV (reference sequence). The CDR3 is 16 amino acids. The CDR3 region is CASSFALAGAVNEQFF. As DNA, the CDR3 is TGTGCCAGCAGTTTTGCTCTAGCGGGAGCTGTGAATGAGCAGTTCTTC.

The chain has TRBV19 and TRBJ2-1, with D perhaps TRBD2 (5 bases). The CDR3 runs to 13 residues. Looked up from germline, CDR1 is LNHDA and CDR2 is SQIVND (reference sequence). V was trimmed by 3 bases and J by 7 bases, leaving 10 bases between them. CDR3 residues: CASSIGVMNEQFF. The CDR3 DNA sequence: TGTGCCAGTAGTATCGGGGTGATGAATGAGCAGTTCTTC.

The chain uses TRBV5-6 and TRBJ2-7, with D possibly being TRBD1 (5 bases). The V end lost 3 bases, the J end lost 1 base, and 20 bases lay between the germline ends. The CDR3 is 17 amino acids. Germline CDR1 and CDR2: SGHDT and YYEEEE. The CDR3 is CASSYRGVQGPSYEQYF. The CDR3, as DNA: TGTGCCAGCAGCTATCGTGGGGTCCAGGGCCCATCCTACGAGCAGTACTTC.

This sequence joins TRBV7-7 and TRBJ2-1; TRBD2 agrees at 11 bases. The CDR3 is 15 residues long. The J segment lost 10 bases and the V segment lost 5 bases, leaving 10 bases of the junction unmatched. The V gene's germline CDR1 is SSHAT and CDR2 FNYEAQ (reference sequence). As DNA, the CDR3 is TGTGCCAGCAGCCCTTCCGGGACTAGCGGTACCGAGCAGTTCTTC. Translated, it gives CASSPSGTSGTEQFF.

This clone has a handful of counts. The rearrangement uses TRBV28 and TRBJ1-5; D is unresolved. Trimming shortened V by 3 bases and J by 7 bases, and 7 bases separated the two germline ends. From germline, CDR1 is MDHEN and CDR2 SYDVKM. CDR3 size: 12 residues. This CDR3 reads CASSFEGQPQHF. Written as DNA, the CDR3 is TGTGCCAGCAGTTTTGAGGGCCAGCCCCAGCATTTT.

The V call is TRBV29-1, the J call TRBJ2-7, with D maybe TRBD1 (5 bases). Germline-derived CDR1 and CDR2 are SQVTM and ANQGSEA. Between the trimmed V and J ends, which lost 5 bases and 2 bases, there was a span of 16 bases. This CDR3 comprises 14 residues. CDR3 protein: CSVSRGTIAYEQYF. The CDR3 nucleotides are TGCAGCGTTAGTAGGGGCACAATCGCCTACGAGCAGTACTTC.

The chain links TRBV7-9 to TRBJ1-5; 7 bases align to TRBD1. Germline V gene lookup returns CDR1 SEHNR and CDR2 FQNEAQ (reference sequence). This CDR3 is 14 amino acids long. Losses at the gene ends were 1 base for V and 7 bases for J; bases not matched to a gene: 4. CDR3 sequence (DNA): TGTGCCAGCAGCTTAGGCACAGGGGAGCAGCCCCAGCATTTT. Translating gives CASSLGTGEQPQHF.

This rearrangement joins TRBV13 to TRBJ2-3, with 9 bases matching TRBD2. V dropped 3 bases and J dropped 0; count of bases not matched to a gene: 4. The CDR3 totals 16 residues. Germline V gene lookup returns CDR1 PRHDT and CDR2 FYEKMQ (reference sequence). For the CDR3, the DNA is TGTGCCAGCAGCTTCCCGACTAGCGGAAGCACAGATACGCAGTATTTT. It translates to CASSFPTSGSTDTQYF.